The 29 T cell receptor beta chains below all came from one sample that was sequenced in a study of a mutant IDH1 vaccine in newly diagnosed glioma. Libraries were prepared by immunoSEQ multiplex PCR; TCRdb keeps only in-frame clonotypes and omits some of them. The sample holds some 33,000 clones, approximately 80% seen once. Noted time point: week 35, safety follow-up. Doses comprised 300 ug of mutant IDH1 20-mer peptide each, plus topical imiquimod. These TCRs' antigens remain unknown. This specimen consisted of PBMCs, obtained from a glioma patient whose treatment included an IDH1 peptide vaccine. These receptors came from a man aged 25-40 years with glioma.

This clone was detected only once. The chain uses TRBV19 and TRBJ2-3; no clear D gene. V was trimmed by 1 base and J by 2 bases, leaving 19 bases between them. The V gene's germline CDR1 is LNHDA and CDR2 SQIVND (reference sequence). This CDR3 is built from 18 residues. The CDR3, as DNA: TGTGCCAGTAGTATAGGTCTCTTTGGCTTTCTCTCCACAGATACGCAGTATTTT. It specifies CASSIGLFGFLSTDTQYF.

The chain carries TRBV4-1 and TRBJ2-5; perhaps TRBD2 as D (6 bases). The germline V and J ends were trimmed by 0 bases and 0 bases, with 11 bases remaining between them. Germline CDR1 is MGHRA and CDR2 is YSYEKL. The CDR3 has 16 residues. The CDR3 protein is CASSQEGGGYQETQYF. The CDR3 nucleotides are TGCGCCAGCAGCCAAGAAGGCGGAGGGTACCAAGAGACCCAGTACTTC.

The J gene is TRBJ1-5, the V gene TRBV9; 7 bases align to TRBD1. Unmatched junction bases numbered 3, after V lost 3 bases and J lost 0 bases. This CDR3 spans 15 amino acids. Germline V gene sequence: CDR1 SGDLS, CDR2 YYNGEE. This chain's CDR3 is CASSEGTVSNQPQHF. CDR3 sequence (DNA): TGTGCCAGCAGCGAGGGGACAGTTAGCAATCAGCCCCAGCATTTT.

The CDR3 spells CASSTATGTFYGYTF. Here the CDR3 DNA reads TGTGCCAGCAGCACCGCCACAGGGACATTCTATGGCTACACCTTC. This sequence joins TRBV7-6 and TRBJ1-2; D is possibly TRBD1 (6 bases). Germline assignment: CDR1 SGHVS and CDR2 FNYEAQ. This CDR3 contains 15 residues. Between the trimmed V and J ends, which lost 5 bases and 4 bases, there was a span of 17 bases. Supplemented by reference TRBV7-6 and TRBJ1-2, the full variable domain reads GAGVSQSPRYKVTKRGQDVALRCDPISGHVSLYWYRQALGQGPEFLTYFNYEAQQDKSGLPNDRFSAERPEGSISTLTIQRTEQRDSAMYRCASSTATGTFYGYTFGSGTRLTVV.

The chain combines TRBV27 with TRBJ2-7; TRBD1 agrees at 7 bases. V lost 6 bases to trimming and J lost 3 bases; unmatched junction nucleotides: 8. The length of the CDR3 is 14 residues. Germline-derived CDR1 and CDR2 are MNHEY and SMNVEV (reference sequence). Here the CDR3 DNA reads TGTGCCAGCAGCGACAGGGCGGTCGACTACGAGCAGTACTTC. Protein: CASSDRAVDYEQYF.

This rearrangement joins TRBV4-1 to TRBJ2-7; 9 bases are shared with TRBD2. The J segment lost 12 bases and the V segment lost 0 bases, leaving 12 bases of the junction unmatched. The CDR3 runs to 15 residues. From germline, CDR1 is MGHRA and CDR2 YSYEKL. The CDR3 loop reads CASSQDSPSGMRRYF. The CDR3 DNA reads as TGCGCCAGCAGCCAAGATAGTCCTAGCGGGATGAGAAGGTACTTC.

The chain uses TRBV6-4 and TRBJ2-6, with D unresolved. Trimming took 0 bases from V and 0 from J, leaving 6 bases between them. The CDR3 is made up of 16 amino acids. CDR1 MRHNA and CDR2 SNTAGT come from the germline V gene. The CDR3 region is CASSDSTGSGANVLTF. For the CDR3, the DNA is TGTGCCAGCAGTGACTCGACGGGCTCTGGGGCCAACGTCCTGACTTTC.

The rearrangement links TRBV6-4 to TRBJ2-3; TRBD1 matches at 7 bases. Looked up from germline, CDR1 is MRHNA and CDR2 is SNTAGT. The CDR3 extends over 13 amino acids. The V and J ends lost 8 bases and 4 bases, in that order; junction bases with no gene match: 6. The CDR3 DNA is TGTGCCAGCGTCAGACAGGGACCAGATACGCAGTATTTT. This codes for CASVRQGPDTQYF.

The chain is built from TRBV7-9 and TRBJ1-6, with D tentatively TRBD1 (6 bases). The CDR3 spans 16 residues. V was shortened by 1 base and J by 6 bases, with 13 bases between the two germline ends. CDR1 and CDR2 (germline): SEHNR, FQNEAQ (reference sequence). The CDR3 sequence is CASSLVSGQSNSPLHF. DNA for the CDR3: TGTGCCAGCAGCTTAGTAAGTGGACAGAGTAATTCACCCCTCCACTTT.

This clone was observed a handful of times. This chain uses TRBV10-3 with TRBJ1-1, with 8 positions matching TRBD1. The CDR3 sequence is 14 residues long. V was clipped by 7 bases and J by 5 bases; unmatched bases: 9. In germline, CDR1 is ENHRY, CDR2 SYGVKD. The CDR3 spells CAINAQGGSTEAFF. Written as DNA, the CDR3 is TGTGCCATCAATGCACAGGGGGGGTCAACTGAAGCTTTCTTT.

The CDR3 DNA is TGTGCCAGCAGCCGAAGCCTCTACGAGCAGTACTTC. Translating it yields CASSRSLYEQYF. This rearrangement joins TRBV7-2 to TRBJ2-7; D is unclear. CDR1 and CDR2 (germline): SGHTA, FQGNSA. The CDR3 contains 12 residues. V was trimmed by 5 bases and J by 3 bases, leaving 8 bases between them.

The genes are TRBV7-2 and TRBJ1-2, with D unclear. Trimming took off 1 base at V and 4 bases at J, with 10 bases between the two ends. CDR1 is SGHTA, CDR2 FQGNSA, per germline. The CDR3 length is 14 residues. CDR3: CASSLEPGIYGYTF. The CDR3 DNA sequence: TGTGCCAGCAGCTTAGAGCCGGGAATCTATGGCTACACCTTC.

V usage is TRBV7-2 and J usage is TRBJ2-5, with a weak D call TRBD2 (6 bases). The germline gives CDR1 SGHTA, CDR2 FQGNSA. CDR3 length equals 13 residues. With 3 bases removed from V and 3 bases from J, the gap between germline ends came to 8 bases. CDR3 bases: TGTGCCAGCAGCTTCGGGAGAGAAGAGACCCAGTACTTC. As protein: CASSFGREETQYF.

J is TRBJ1-1 and V is TRBV5-1; no firm D call. Germline V lookup: CDR1 SGHRS, CDR2 YFSETQ. V was clipped by 0 bases and J by 1 base, with 10 bases between them. The CDR3 has 15 residues. Here the CDR3 reads CASSLGYSENTEAFF. The CDR3 DNA reads TGCGCCAGCAGCTTGGGTTACAGTGAGAACACTGAAGCTTTCTTT. The full variable domain, rest sourced from reference TRBV5-1 and TRBJ1-1, is KAGVTQTPRYLIKTRGQQVTLSCSPISGHRSVSWYQQTPGQGLQFLFEYFSETQRNKGNFPGRFSGRQFSNSRSEMNVSTLELGDSALYLCASSLGYSENTEAFFGQGTRLTVV.

The chain couples TRBV30 to TRBJ2-1; weak D call: TRBD2 (5 bases). The V and J ends lost 1 base and 8 bases respectively, with 15 bases between them. The CDR3 is 14 amino acids. Germline V gene lookup returns CDR1 GTSNPN and CDR2 SVGIG (reference sequence). CDR3 nucleotides: TGTGCCTGGAGTGGCGGACTTAGCCAACATGAGCAGTTCTTC. Translation: CAWSGGLSQHEQFF.

The chain carries TRBV19 and TRBJ2-1; 10 bases line up with TRBD2. Germline CDR1 LNHDA, CDR2 SQIVND (reference sequence). Trimming cost V 10 bases and J 6 bases; bases outside gene matches: 15. The CDR3 runs 16 residues. The CDR3 DNA is TGTGCCACCAAAGAGGGGTCTAGCGGGAGTGGCAATGAGCAGTTCTTC. This encodes CATKEGSSGSGNEQFF.

As regards this clone: In the same sample, other DNA sequences code for this CDR3. This sequence joins TRBV28 and TRBJ2-3; D ambiguous. Looked up from germline, CDR1 is MDHEN and CDR2 is SYDVKM. There are 12 residues in the CDR3. Trimming left V 5 bases short and J 3 bases short, with 6 bases between. The CDR3 protein is CASSPHTDTQYF. The CDR3 DNA is TGTGCCAGCAGTCCTCATACAGATACGCAGTATTTT. The full variable domain, completed using reference TRBV28 and TRBJ2-3, is DVKVTQSSRYLVKRTGEKVFLECVQDMDHENMFWYRQDPGLGLRLIYFSYDVKMKEKGDIPEGYSVSREKKERFSLILESASTNQTSMYLCASSPHTDTQYFGPGTRLTVL.

V and J are TRBV6-6 and TRBJ1-5; 9 bases line up with TRBD1. With V trimmed by 9 bases and J by 4 bases, 4 bases remained unmatched. This CDR3 is built from 13 residues. Germline lookup yields CDR1 MNHNY and CDR2 SVGAGI (reference sequence). CDR3 DNA: TGTGCCAGTAGGGACAGGGAAAATCAGCCCCAGCATTTT. This translates into CASRDRENQPQHF.

The table lists this clone with a few counts. The chain employs TRBV2 and TRBJ1-1; 8 positions match TRBD1. Germline trimming cut 7 bases from V and 5 bases from J; bases unmatched to any gene: 6. The CDR3 covers 13 residues. Germline CDR1 SNHLY, CDR2 FYNNEI. CDR3 region: CASTTGAGTEAFF. CDR3 nucleotides: TGTGCCAGCACGACAGGGGCGGGGACTGAAGCTTTCTTT. The full variable domain, rest sourced from reference TRBV2 and TRBJ1-1, is EPEVTQTPSHQVTQMGQEVILRCVPISNHLYFYWYRQILGQKVEFLVSFYNNEISEKSEIFDDQFSVERPDGSNFTLKIRSTKLEDSAMYFCASTTGAGTEAFFGQGTRLTVV.

This clone was counted once. The chain employs TRBV5-6 and TRBJ1-5; D is possibly TRBD1 (5 bases). The V gene's germline CDR1 is SGHDT and CDR2 YYEEEE. The CDR3 is made up of 14 amino acids. Trimming shortened V by 5 bases and J by 4 bases, and 13 bases separated the two germline ends. The CDR3 sequence: CASSSWGKNQPQHF. The CDR3 DNA follows: TGTGCCAGCAGTTCCTGGGGCAAAAATCAGCCCCAGCATTTT. Supplemented by reference TRBV5-6 and TRBJ1-5, the full variable domain reads DAGVTQSPTHLIKTRGQQVTLRCSPKSGHDTVSWYQQALGQGPQFIFQYYEEEERQRGNFPDRFSGHQFPNYSSELNVNALLLGDSALYLCASSSWGKNQPQHFGDGTRLSIL.

The CDR3 DNA follows: TGTGCCAGCAGCTTAGCTGGAGGGGGGCGAACTGAAGCTTTCTTT. Translation gives CASSLAGGGRTEAFF. The chain combines TRBV7-8 with TRBJ1-1, with TRBD1 as a possible D gene (6 bases). The CDR3 covers 15 residues. CDR1 is SGHVS, CDR2 FQNEAQ, per germline. V was pared by 0 bases and J by 5 bases, with 13 bases between.

This clone was counted a single time. The CDR3: CASSSGTGSIYEQYF. In nucleotides, the CDR3 is TGTGCCAGCAGCTCGGGGACAGGCTCCATCTACGAGCAGTACTTC. The V gene is TRBV7-6, the J gene TRBJ2-7; TRBD1 aligns across 8 bases. CDR3 size: 15 residues. V lost 4 bases and J lost 3; bases outside the gene matches: 8. CDR1 and CDR2 from the germline V gene are SGHVS and FNYEAQ.

This chain joins TRBV13 and TRBJ2-7; TRBD2 agrees at 9 bases. The CDR3 runs 20 residues. Germline V lookup: CDR1 PRHDT, CDR2 FYEKMQ (reference sequence). The V segment lost 5 bases and the J segment 0 bases; nucleotides outside the gene matches: 20. CDR3 residues: CASSEEPTWAGGAGSYEQYF. CDR3 DNA sequence: TGTGCCAGCAGCGAAGAACCGACTTGGGCGGGAGGGGCCGGCTCCTACGAGCAGTACTTC.

The chain is built from TRBV19 and TRBJ2-1; 8 bases align to TRBD2. This CDR3 region has 14 residues. CDR1 and CDR2 from the germline V gene are LNHDA and SQIVND (reference sequence). V gave up 6 bases and J gave up 5 bases; unmatched junction bases: 6. This chain's CDR3 is CASSPSGGDNEQFF. As DNA, the CDR3 is TGTGCCAGTAGCCCCTCGGGAGGGGACAATGAGCAGTTCTTC.

The chain joins TRBV7-9 to TRBJ1-2, with D maybe TRBD1 (5 bases). The length of the CDR3 is 14 residues. Germline values: CDR1 SEHNR, CDR2 FQNEAQ (reference sequence). V dropped 4 bases and J dropped 4 bases, with 13 bases sitting between them. DNA for the CDR3: TGTGCCAGCAGCTCGGGACTGCTGCTCTATGGCTACACCTTC. Translating gives CASSSGLLLYGYTF.

This clone was seen a handful of times. V and J are TRBV19 and TRBJ2-2; 11 bases fit TRBD2. CDR1 is LNHDA and CDR2 is SQIVND in the germline V gene (reference sequence). The CDR3 has 16 amino acids. Trimming at V came to 5 bases and at J to 3 bases, leaving 5 bases not matched to a gene. CDR3 in amino acids: CASSLLAGGHTGELFF. Here the CDR3 DNA reads TGTGCCAGTAGTCTTCTAGCGGGAGGTCACACCGGGGAGCTGTTTTTT.

V gene TRBV4-1 combines with J gene TRBJ2-2; 13 bases are a match to TRBD2. The CDR3 runs 18 residues. The V and J ends lost 3 bases and 4 bases, in that order; junction bases with no gene match: 8. Germline lookup yields CDR1 MGHRA and CDR2 YSYEKL. The CDR3 sequence: CASSHPRTSGRATGELFF. The CDR3 nucleotides read TGCGCCAGCAGCCACCCCCGGACTAGCGGGAGAGCCACCGGGGAGCTGTTTTTT.

The chain joins TRBV7-8 to TRBJ1-5; no definite D call. Trimming removed 1 base from V and 1 base from J, with 5 bases in between. CDR1 SGHVS and CDR2 FQNEAQ come from the germline V gene. The CDR3 sequence is 14 residues long. The CDR3 sequence is CASSLGRSNQPQHF. The CDR3 DNA follows: TGTGCCAGCAGCTTAGGACGAAGCAATCAGCCCCAGCATTTT.

V is TRBV4-2 and J is TRBJ2-1; TRBD2 matches at 8 bases. J was trimmed by 6 bases and V by 0 bases; bases with no gene match: 10. This CDR3 contains 17 residues. Germline V gene sequence: CDR1 LGHNA, CDR2 YNFKEQ. The CDR3 is CASSQDPQRGTPNEQFF. The CDR3 DNA reads TGTGCCAGCAGCCAAGATCCACAGCGGGGGACCCCCAATGAGCAGTTCTTC.